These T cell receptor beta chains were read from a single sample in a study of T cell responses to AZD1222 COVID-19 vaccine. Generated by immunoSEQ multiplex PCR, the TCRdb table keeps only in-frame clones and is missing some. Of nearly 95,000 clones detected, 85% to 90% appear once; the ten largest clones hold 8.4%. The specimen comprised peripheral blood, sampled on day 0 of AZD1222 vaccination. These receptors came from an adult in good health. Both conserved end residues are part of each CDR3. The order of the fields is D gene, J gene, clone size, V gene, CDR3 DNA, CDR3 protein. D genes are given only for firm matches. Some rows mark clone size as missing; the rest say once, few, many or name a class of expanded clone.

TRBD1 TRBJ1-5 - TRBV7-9 TGTGCCAGCAGCCCCCCTGGGGGACAGTCGAATCAGCCCCAGCATTTT CASSPPGGQSNQPQHF
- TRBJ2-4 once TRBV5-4 TGTGCCAGCAGCTCCGGACATTCTTCCCGGTCTGAACTAGCCAAAAACATTCAGTACTTC CASSSGHSSRSELAKNIQYF
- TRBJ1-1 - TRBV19 TGTGCCAGTAGTGACCGTGGGGGGAACACTGAAGCTTTCTTT CASSDRGGNTEAFF
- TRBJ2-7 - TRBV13 TGTGCCAGCAGCTTAGCCCCGGCCTACGAGCAGTACTTC CASSLAPAYEQYF
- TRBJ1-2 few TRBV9 TGTGCCAGCAGCCTCGGGACACCCGACTATGGCTACACCTTC CASSLGTPDYGYTF
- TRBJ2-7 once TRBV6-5 TGTGCCAGCAGTTACCCAGGGAGCTACGAGCAGTACTTC CASSYPGSYEQYF
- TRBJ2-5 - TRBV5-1 TGCGCCAGCATGTCGGGGACTGGGTACCAAGAGACCCAGTACTTC CASMSGTGYQETQYF
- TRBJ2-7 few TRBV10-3 TGTGCCATCAGTCGTTCCGGGAACTACGAGCAGTACTTC CAISRSGNYEQYF
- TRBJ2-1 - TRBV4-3 TGCGCCAGCAGCCAATCGGGTTACTCCTACAATGAGCAGTTCTTC CASSQSGYSYNEQFF
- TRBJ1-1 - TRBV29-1 TGCAGCGCTTCCTGGGCCACTGAAGCTTTCTTT CSASWATEAFF
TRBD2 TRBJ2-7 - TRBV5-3 TGTGCCAGAAGCCCCGGGGGGGGCGACGAGCAGTACTTC CARSPGGGDEQYF
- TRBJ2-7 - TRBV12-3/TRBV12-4 TGTGCCAGCAGTGGCCATTTAAACTACGAGCAGTACTTC CASSGHLNYEQYF
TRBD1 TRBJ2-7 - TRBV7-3 TGTGCCAGCAGCACCCGGCAGCCAGACAGGGGGACCCCCTACGAGCAGTACTTC CASSTRQPDRGTPYEQYF
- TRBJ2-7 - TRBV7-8 TGTGCCAGCAGCTTAGCAGAGGGACGAGAGCAGTACTTC CASSLAEGREQYF
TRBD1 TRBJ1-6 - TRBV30 TGTGCCTGGGGCCGGACAGGGTGGAATTCACCCCTCCACTTT CAWGRTGWNSPLHF
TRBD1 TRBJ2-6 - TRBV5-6 TGTGCCAGCAGCGATACAGGGGCCGGGGCCAACGTCCTGACTTTC CASSDTGAGANVLTF
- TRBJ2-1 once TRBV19 TGTGCCAGTAGCCGCCTCGAGCAATCCAACTACAATGAGCAGTTCTTC CASSRLEQSNYNEQFF
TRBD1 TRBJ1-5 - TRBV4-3 TGCGCCAGCAGCCAGGACAGGGGGCTTGGACAGCCCCAGCATTTT CASSQDRGLGQPQHF
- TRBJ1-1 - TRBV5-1 TGCGCCAGCAGCTTGGACAGGGAAGGAGCTGAAGCTTTCTTT CASSLDREGAEAFF
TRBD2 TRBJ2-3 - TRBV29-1 TGCAGCGTTGTCTGGCGGGGGGTCTCTACGCAGTATTTT CSVVWRGVSTQYF
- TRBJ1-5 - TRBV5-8 TGTGCCAGCAGCGGGGAGGGCCCTCAGGGGCCCCAGCATTTT CASSGEGPQGPQHF
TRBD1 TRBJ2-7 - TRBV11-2 TGTGCCAGCAGCCGTTCCCGGGACAGGGTCGGTGAGCAGTACTTC CASSRSRDRVGEQYF
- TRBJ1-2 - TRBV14 TGTGCCAGCAGCCGCGTACCCGGATTAGATGGCTACACCTTC CASSRVPGLDGYTF
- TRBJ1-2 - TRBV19 TGTGCCAGTAGTACGCACCGGGACAAACACTTC CASSTHRDKHF
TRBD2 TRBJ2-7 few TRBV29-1 TGCAGCGTAGCGGGGGGTCCGGATTGGGACGAGCAGTACTTC CSVAGGPDWDEQYF
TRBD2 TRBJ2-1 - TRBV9 TGTGCCAGCAGCCAGTCGACTAGCGGGGCCCCCTACAATGAGCAGTTCTTC CASSQSTSGAPYNEQFF
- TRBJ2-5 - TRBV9 TGTGCCAGCAGCCCACGATTCAGATGGGGTGGGCAAGAGACCCAGTACTTC CASSPRFRWGGQETQYF
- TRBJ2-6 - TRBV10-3 TGTGCCATCAGTGGTCAGGGAAAGGGCTCTGGGGCCAACGTCCTGACTTTC CAISGQGKGSGANVLTF
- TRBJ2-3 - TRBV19 TGTGCCAGTAGTACTCGCCGGCGGGGAAGCACAGATACGCAGTATTTT CASSTRRRGSTDTQYF
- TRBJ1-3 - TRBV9 TGTGCCAGCAGCGTAGAGGGGACCTCTGGAAACACCATATATTTT CASSVEGTSGNTIYF
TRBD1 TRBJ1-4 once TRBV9 TGTGCCAGCAGCGCGAGATCCGGGACAGGGAGAAGGGGGGAACTGTTTTTT CASSARSGTGRRGELFF
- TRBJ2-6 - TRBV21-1 TGTGCCAGCAGCATAATGGATGGGGACAGGGTCGAGTCTGGGGCCAACGTCCTGACTTTC CASSIMDGDRVESGANVLTF
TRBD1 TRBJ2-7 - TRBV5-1 TGCGCCAGCAGCCGGGGACAGAGGAACGAGCAGTACTTC CASSRGQRNEQYF
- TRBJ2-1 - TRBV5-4 TGTGCCAGCAGCTCGACAGGCAGCTCCTACAATGAGCAGTTCTTC CASSSTGSSYNEQFF
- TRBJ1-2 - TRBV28 TGTGCCAGCAGTGCACCGGTTGGCTCTGGTGGCTACACCTTC CASSAPVGSGGYTF
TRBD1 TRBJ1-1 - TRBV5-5 TGTGCCAGCAGCCACTCGGTGGGTGGGGGACAGTGGAACACTGAAGCTTTCTTT CASSHSVGGGQWNTEAFF
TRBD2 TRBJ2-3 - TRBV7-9 TGTGCCGGCCAGTCCAGCGGGGCGACAGATACGCAGTATTTT CAGQSSGATDTQYF
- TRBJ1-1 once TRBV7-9 TGTGCCAGCAGCTTAGACCAGGGATGGATAACTGAAGCTTTCTTT CASSLDQGWITEAFF
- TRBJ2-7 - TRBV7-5 TGTGTCAGAAGCTTAACTAGTTGGCACAGGGGCGAGCAGTACTTC CVRSLTSWHRGEQYF
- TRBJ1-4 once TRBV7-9 TGTGCCAGCAGCCTGACTCTGCCTAATGAAAAACTGTTTTTT CASSLTLPNEKLFF
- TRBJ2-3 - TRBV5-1 TGCGCCAGCAGCCCCATCACAGGAACAGATACGCAGTATTTT CASSPITGTDTQYF
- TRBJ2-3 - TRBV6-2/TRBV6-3 TGTGCCAGCAGTTACGCGGGGAAGGGGGCAGATACGCAGTATTTT CASSYAGKGADTQYF
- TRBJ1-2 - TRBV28 TGTGCCAGCAGTACCCCAGGGGAAGGTAACTATGGCTACACCTTC CASSTPGEGNYGYTF
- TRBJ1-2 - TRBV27 TGTGCCAGCAGTCCCACACCGGGGGCCTTGGGTGGCGGCTACACCTTC CASSPTPGALGGGYTF
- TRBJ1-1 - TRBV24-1 TGTGCCACTAGTCAGAGGAACACTGAAGCTTTCTTT CATSQRNTEAFF
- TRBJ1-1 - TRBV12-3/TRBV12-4 TGTGCCAGCAGTCGGGCGGCAGGTGGGGAAGCTTTCTTT CASSRAAGGEAFF